This is a list of T cell receptor beta chains from one sample in a study of cytomegalovirus exposure and HLA in healthy donors. Produced via immunoSEQ multiplex PCR; TCRdb's table is partial and in-frame only. The table has about 130,000 clones, approximately 85% seen once. Input material: PBMCs. The receptors come from a male donor in good health and CMV-seropositive. The CDR3 runs from the conserved cysteine through the conserved F or W.

cdr3_length,v_call,cdr3_aa
13,TRBV6-5,CASRAGPYNEQFF
15,TRBV7-2,CASSVHPSGRYEQYF
16,TRBV7-9,CASSPTLAGGRDEQFF
15,TRBV19,CASSIAGLGNQPQHF
16,TRBV2,CASSEVPQRNTGELFF
13,TRBV29-1,CSVNRQGGNIQYF
15,TRBV7-2,CASSPSGRWADTQYF
15,TRBV6-5,CASTTHRGGNQPQHF
15,TRBV5-6,CASTALTSVGHEQYF
17,TRBV1,CTSSQWELVLGTYEQYF
14,TRBV7-2,CASSLVSISYEQYF
13,TRBV10-3,CAISKGTDNEQFF
15,TRBV6-5,CASSYSTSSYNEQFF
15,TRBV7-2,CASRQGTSGVIGEFF
13,TRBV4-1,CASSPWTGNGYTF
17,TRBV28,CASSLGVSGRGTDTQYF
11,TRBV5-1,CASSSGYEQYF
13,TRBV10-1,CASPWGGTDTQYF
13,TRBV28,CASSLTYRETQYF
15,TRBV30,CAWSVNLGSNSPLHF
14,TRBV5-6,CASSQGQSNQPQHF
15,TRBV5-5,CASSFLTGQNEKLFF
19,TRBV4-3,CASSQDPAGGPMSTDTQYF
14,TRBV7-8,CASSLDRAKNIQYF
17,TRBV4-3,CASSQGFGLAGANEQYF
16,TRBV18,CASSPGQGFMNTEAFF
14,TRBV28,CASSHDRANTEAFF
17,TRBV21-1,CASSARTGRGGNEKLFF
16,TRBV5-6,CASSWGLAGGGYEQYF
14,TRBV30,CAWSSPGQNYEQYF
15,TRBV25-1,CASSNPGLAGYEQYF
14,TRBV7-3,CASSIRGAQDTQYF
11,TRBV20-1,CSAREAGEQYF
14,TRBV6-1,CASEGDSEAYEQYF
14,TRBV19,CASSINSGDYEQYF
13,TRBV29-1,CSVESGDNYEQYF
11,TRBV30,CALARAYEQYF
15,TRBV7-2,CASSLTSGTGETQYF
15,TRBV13,CASRQTGSGANVLTF
13,TRBV6-5,CASTQGEWYGYTF
15,TRBV4-3,CASSQEIRANQPQHF